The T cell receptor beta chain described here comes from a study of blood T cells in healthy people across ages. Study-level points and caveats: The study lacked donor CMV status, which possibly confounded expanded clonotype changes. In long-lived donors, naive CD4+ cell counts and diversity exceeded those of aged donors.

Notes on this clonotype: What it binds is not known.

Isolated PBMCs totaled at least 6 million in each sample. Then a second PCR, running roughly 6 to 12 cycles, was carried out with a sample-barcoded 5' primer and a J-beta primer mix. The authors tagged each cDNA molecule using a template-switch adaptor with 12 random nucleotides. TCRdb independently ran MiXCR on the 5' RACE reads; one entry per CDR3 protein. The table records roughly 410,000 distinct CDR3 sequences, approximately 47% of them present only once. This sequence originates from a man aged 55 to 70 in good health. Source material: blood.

CDR3: CASSELWGSSSYNEQYF. The CDR3 DNA reads TGTGCCAGCAGTGAATTGTGGGGTAGCAGCTCCTACAATGAGCAGTACTTC. The chain recombines TRBV6-1 with TRBJ2-1, with unresolved D. The J call is uncertain, as TRBJ2-7 better fits the DNA end. Germline-derived CDR1 and CDR2 are MNHNS and SASEGT. This CDR3 comprises 17 residues.